This passage covers 11 T cell receptor beta chains from one sample sequenced in a study of T cell responses to AZD1222 COVID-19 vaccine. Measured with immunoSEQ multiplex PCR; TCRdb has only the in-frame clones, and not every one. The sample consists of under 95,000 clones, 75% to 90% of them appearing once. This specimen consisted of peripheral blood, obtained 28 days after the second AZD1222 dose. Receptors originate from an adult who received the AZD1222 COVID-19 vaccine.

In its sample, this clone was seen once. The V and J genes are TRBV7-6 and TRBJ1-1; 7 positions agree with TRBD1. The CDR3 runs to 16 residues. Germline V lookup: CDR1 SGHVS, CDR2 FNYEAQ. Trimming took 4 bases from V and 5 from J; bases not matched to a gene: 13. CDR3 loop: CASSSRGQTIETEAFF. The CDR3 DNA is TGTGCCAGCAGCTCTAGGGGACAGACGATCGAAACTGAAGCTTTCTTT.

A single count supports this clone. J is TRBJ2-7 and V is TRBV5-8, with D possibly being TRBD1 (6 bases). Germline V gene sequence: CDR1 SGHTS, CDR2 YDEGEE. V lost 2 bases and J lost 3, with 12 bases in between. The CDR3 extends over 14 amino acids. In DNA form, the CDR3 reads TGTGCCAGCAGCTTAGGGGGAGTGGACTACGAGCAGTACTTC. Translated, it gives CASSLGGVDYEQYF.

The chain is built from TRBV5-4 and TRBJ2-1, with D tentatively TRBD1 or TRBD2 (5 bases each). V gave up 5 bases and J gave up 1 base, with 7 bases separating them. This CDR3 has 13 residues. Germline V lookup: CDR1 SGHNT, CDR2 YYREEE (reference sequence). CDR3: CASRGVSYNEQFF. The CDR3 nucleotides are TGTGCCAGCAGGGGGGTTTCCTACAATGAGCAGTTCTTC.

V and J are TRBV12-3 or TRBV12-4 and TRBJ1-1; D gene unclear. Trimming pared 3 bases from V and 0 bases from J, leaving 5 bases between. CDR3 length: 13 amino acids. As DNA, the CDR3 is TGTGCCAGCAGTTTGGAGCTGAACACTGAAGCTTTCTTT. It codes for CASSLELNTEAFF.

The chain couples TRBV28 to TRBJ1-1; TRBD1 agrees at 8 bases. CDR1 is MDHEN, CDR2 SYDVKM, per germline. CDR3 size: 15 residues. V gave up 2 bases and J gave up 3 bases; unmatched junction bases: 5. The CDR3 nucleotides are TGTGCCAGCAGTTTAGACAGGGGCGAAGACACTGAAGCTTTCTTT. This sequence encodes CASSLDRGEDTEAFF.

This clone was observed a handful of times. This chain links TRBV28 with TRBJ1-5; D may be TRBD1 (6 bases). V shed 3 bases and J shed 4 bases, with 13 bases lying between them. CDR3 length: 15 amino acids. Per the germline V gene, CDR1 is MDHEN and CDR2 is SYDVKM. The CDR3 is CASSFSGVENQPQHF. CDR3 DNA: TGTGCCAGCAGTTTTTCAGGGGTTGAGAATCAGCCCCAGCATTTT.

This clone is a singleton in its sample. The chain joins TRBV29-1 to TRBJ2-7; 9 positions match TRBD1. The CDR3 runs 14 residues. The V segment lost 0 bases and the J segment 7 bases; nucleotides outside the gene matches: 7. Germline CDR1 is SQVTM and CDR2 is ANQGSEA. The CDR3 DNA is TGCAGCGTTGAAGAGGGACAGGGAACCCGGGAGCAGTACTTC. Protein: CSVEEGQGTREQYF.

The chain has TRBV19 and TRBJ2-1; 9 bases fit TRBD2. V lost 8 bases, J lost 2 bases, and 4 bases stayed unmatched. This CDR3 contains 14 residues. Germline V CDR1 and CDR2: LNHDA, SQIVND (reference sequence). The CDR3 sequence: CASRLAVTYNEQFF. CDR3 nucleotide sequence: TGTGCCAGTCGACTAGCGGTTACCTACAATGAGCAGTTCTTC.

This clone was seen just once. V is TRBV6-6 and J is TRBJ1-5; 7 bases agree with TRBD1. The CDR3 contains 17 residues. Trimming removed 5 bases from V and 3 bases from J; junction bases left unmatched: 13. Germline V CDR1 and CDR2: MNHNY, SVGAGI (reference sequence). The CDR3 DNA reads TGTGCCAGCAGTCCTGGGAGGGGGCGATCGACCAATCAGCCCCAGCATTTT. Translated: CASSPGRGRSTNQPQHF.

The CDR3 bases are TGTGCCAGCAGCTCGAGGACGGGCTATAATTCACCCCTCCACTTT. Translating it yields CASSSRTGYNSPLHF. The chain employs TRBV7-6 and TRBJ1-6; D not resolved. V was trimmed by 4 bases and J by 3 bases, leaving 10 bases between them. This CDR3 has 15 residues. Germline-derived CDR1 and CDR2 are SGHVS and FNYEAQ.

The gene calls are TRBV12-3 or TRBV12-4 and TRBJ1-3; D possibly corresponds to TRBD1 (6 bases). The CDR3 contains 13 residues. Trimming removed 6 bases from V and 8 bases from J, with 14 bases in between. CDR3 region: CASRRDTGDTIYF. The CDR3 bases are TGTGCCAGCAGGCGGGACACGGGGGACACCATATATTTT.